Listed here are 17 T cell receptor beta chains from one sample, sequenced in a study of chemoradiotherapy in HPV16-positive cancers (dated by TCRdb to between 2020 and 2023). Libraries were constructed by the immunoSEQ multiplex PCR assay. TCRdb retrieved this table from immuneACCESS and kept in-frame rearrangements only. Not all clones are present; in checked studies, unresolved V genes account for under half, and no reason is known for the remainder. This sample has roughly 5,800 clones in its table, and 80% to 85% of those were observed once. The ten largest make up approximately 35% of the sample. Collection took place from a patient who underwent chemoradiotherapy. These receptors were collected from a human donor with HPV-associated anogenital cancer.

The chain couples TRBV6-4 to TRBJ2-7; the match to TRBD2 covers 11 bases. The CDR3 is made up of 16 amino acids. Germline CDR1 is MRHNA and CDR2 is SNTAGT. V lost 4 bases to trimming and J lost 5 bases; unmatched junction nucleotides: 10. The CDR3, as DNA: TGTGCCAGCAGTGGCCCGACTAGCGGGGTTTCTAACGAGCAGTACTTC. Its protein is CASSGPTSGVSNEQYF.

The rearrangement uses TRBV19 and TRBJ1-1; a possible D gene is TRBD1 (6 bases). Germline CDR1 reads LNHDA; CDR2 reads SQIVND (reference sequence). The CDR3 runs to 14 residues. Deletions cut 3 bases from V and 2 bases from J, with 10 bases between. CDR3 region: CASSIYRDNTEAFF. The CDR3 DNA reads as TGTGCCAGTAGTATCTACAGGGATAACACTGAAGCTTTCTTT.

This clone has more than one count but fewer than ten. This chain connects TRBV7-9 to TRBJ1-1; D unclear. This CDR3 comprises 13 residues. The germline gives CDR1 SEHNR, CDR2 FQNEAQ (reference sequence). The V end lost 2 bases, the J end lost 1 base, and 5 bases lay between the germline ends. The CDR3 loop reads CASSLHGNTEAFF. Here the CDR3 DNA reads TGTGCCAGCAGCTTACATGGGAACACTGAAGCTTTCTTT.

CDR3 bases: TGTGCCTGGAAACGCGGGACAGGGGACCCAGATACGCAGTATTTT. The encoded protein is CAWKRGTGDPDTQYF. The chain combines TRBV30 with TRBJ2-3; 10 bases fit TRBD1. CDR3 length: 15 residues. The V gene's germline CDR1 is GTSNPN and CDR2 SVGIG (reference sequence). V was pared by 4 bases and J by 4 bases, with 8 bases of the junction left unmatched.

This clone was picked up one time. The rearrangement joins TRBV5-5 to TRBJ1-1; unclear D gene. The V end lost 3 bases, the J end lost 0 bases, and 12 bases lay between the germline ends. Germline V lookup: CDR1 SGHKS, CDR2 YYEKEE (reference sequence). CDR3 size: 15 residues. CDR3 residues: CASSWELLMNTEAFF. CDR3 DNA: TGTGCCAGCAGCTGGGAGCTTTTAATGAACACTGAAGCTTTCTTT.

This clone was detected once. V usage is TRBV5-4 and J usage is TRBJ2-4; D possibly corresponds to TRBD1 (6 bases). The CDR3 runs to 14 residues. V lost 2 bases and J 2 bases, leaving 8 bases between the germline ends. Germline CDR1 reads SGHNT; CDR2 reads YYREEE (reference sequence). Here the CDR3 reads CASSLTGSKNIQYF. In nucleotides, the CDR3 is TGTGCCAGCAGCTTAACAGGGTCCAAAAACATTCAGTACTTC.

The DNA of the CDR3 is TGTGCCAGCAGTCGGCCCCAGAGCCTCAACTATGGCTACACCTTC. This sequence encodes CASSRPQSLNYGYTF. V and J are TRBV28 and TRBJ1-2; no reliable D call. The CDR3 has 15 amino acids. V lost 5 bases and J lost 2, with 15 bases in between. Germline V gene data show CDR1 as MDHEN and CDR2 as SYDVKM.

This clone showed up just a few times. The chain recombines TRBV6-1 with TRBJ2-1; TRBD2 matches at 9 bases. There are 14 residues in the CDR3. The ends lost 8 bases at V and 4 bases at J; junction bases unmatched: 6. Per germline, CDR1 MNHNS and CDR2 SASEGT. CDR3 protein: CASEASGTYNEQFF. The CDR3 bases are TGTGCCAGCGAAGCTAGCGGGACTTACAATGAGCAGTTCTTC.

This chain joins TRBV28 and TRBJ2-3; 7 bases line up with TRBD2. The trim removed 7 bases at V and 3 bases at J, leaving 10 bases unmatched. The germline V gene encodes CDR1 MDHEN and CDR2 SYDVKM. The CDR3 has 15 amino acids. The CDR3 DNA reads as TGTGCCAGCAACTCCGGGGGGTTGGAGACAGATACGCAGTATTTT. Protein sequence: CASNSGGLETDTQYF.

The chain combines TRBV7-2 with TRBJ2-1, with 12 bases matching TRBD2. V gave up 4 bases and J gave up 12 bases; unmatched junction bases: 13. Germline-derived CDR1 and CDR2 are SGHTA and FQGNSA. This CDR3 has 16 amino acids. The CDR3 protein is CASSSNLRLAGVGQFF. The CDR3 nucleotides read TGTGCCAGCAGCTCGAACCTCCGACTAGCGGGAGTTGGGCAGTTCTTC.

CDR3 nucleotide sequence: TGTGCCAGCAGTTTGGGGCGCCGGACAGGAGCTTTCTTT. Translated: CASSLGRRTGAFF. This chain connects TRBV28 to TRBJ1-1; 7 bases agree with TRBD1. CDR1 MDHEN and CDR2 SYDVKM come from the germline V gene. V shed 3 bases and J 10 bases; nucleotides not matched to a gene: 8. The CDR3 covers 13 residues.

The chain carries TRBV7-9 and TRBJ2-3, with D uncertain. The CDR3 has 15 amino acids. The ends were cut back, 0 bases at V and 0 bases at J, with 7 bases in the middle. Per the germline V gene, CDR1 is SEHNR and CDR2 is FQNEAQ (reference sequence). Here the CDR3 DNA reads TGTGCCAGCAGCTTAGCGGGAATGAGCACAGATACGCAGTATTTT. As protein: CASSLAGMSTDTQYF.

This chain connects TRBV9 to TRBJ1-1; 10 bases are shared with TRBD1. The V and J ends lost 3 bases and 5 bases, in that order; junction bases with no gene match: 1. The CDR3 runs 13 residues. CDR1 is SGDLS and CDR2 is YYNGEE in the germline V gene. CDR3 nucleotide sequence: TGTGCCAGCAGCGCGGACAGGGGGACTGAAGCTTTCTTT. It translates to CASSADRGTEAFF.

The chain couples TRBV10-3 to TRBJ2-1; TRBD2 might be the D (6 bases). CDR1 ENHRY and CDR2 SYGVKD come from the germline V gene. The V end lost 3 bases, the J end lost 6 bases, and 21 bases lay between the germline ends. The CDR3 contains 17 residues. The CDR3 here is CAISDGGVAMRANEQFF. The CDR3, as DNA: TGTGCCATCAGTGACGGAGGGGTCGCGATGCGGGCCAATGAGCAGTTCTTC.

The chain employs TRBV5-6 and TRBJ1-3; D gene ambiguous. V lost 4 bases to trimming and J lost 4 bases, with 12 bases between them. Germline lookup yields CDR1 SGHDT and CDR2 YYEEEE. This CDR3 spans 14 amino acids. The CDR3 protein is CASSPPAGGNTIYF. CDR3 bases: TGTGCCAGCAGCCCCCCCGCTGGGGGAAACACCATATATTTT.

V and J are TRBV5-6 and TRBJ1-6; D ambiguous. Trimming stripped 0 bases from V and 10 bases from J, with 8 bases between. In germline, CDR1 is SGHDT, CDR2 YYEEEE. The CDR3 is 13 amino acids. The CDR3 nucleotides read TGTGCCAGCAGCTTGGTCTCGGAGTCACCCCTCCACTTT. Translated: CASSLVSESPLHF.

The J gene is TRBJ1-6, the V gene TRBV18, with 9 bases fitting TRBD1. This CDR3 has 16 residues. Trimming cost V 2 bases and J 9 bases; bases outside gene matches: 8. Per the germline V gene, CDR1 is KGHSH and CDR2 is LQKENI. CDR3 residues: CASSPSPGQGRSPLHF. The CDR3 nucleotides read TGTGCCAGCTCACCATCACCGGGACAGGGACGTTCACCCCTCCACTTT.